This TCR beta chain was retrieved from a study of cytomegalovirus exposure and HLA in healthy donors. The germline V gene has CDR1 LNHDA and CDR2 SQIVND (reference sequence). After removal of 4 bases from V and 7 bases from J, the junction contained 10 bases not matched to a gene. The CDR3 has 18 amino acids. Amplification used 60 Vbeta primers and 13 Jbeta primers. Data came from immunoSEQ multiplex PCR; TCRdb stores just in-frame clones and leaves some out. This table holds 220,000 or so clones, roughly 80% found once. Of note for this clone: The antigen is unknown.

General observations from the study: About 87% or about 30% of the time was how often most TCR beta V segments were productive, according to an earlier analysis. The authors later linked a missense DCLRE1C variant to TCR beta V- and J-gene trimming. Some V segments could not be told apart, so they were left out, TRBV6-2 and TRBV6-3 among them.

This cohort consisted of healthy bone marrow donors. The V call is TRBV19, the J call TRBJ2-2; 15 bases are a match to TRBD2. The sample was PBMCs. This TCR came from a man in his forties or fifties in good health and CMV-seronegative. The CDR3 DNA is TGTGCCAGTAGTACCGGACTAGCGGGAGGGCCGGGGGGCGGGGAGCTGTTTTTT. Its translation is CASSTGLAGGPGGGELFF.